This T cell receptor (beta chain) was found in a study of blood T cells in healthy people across ages. Overall study: Template switching caught about one barcoded beta molecule for each two T cells.

The CDR3 consists of 13 residues. CDR1 is MGHDK and CDR2 is SYGVNS in the germline V gene. About this clonotype itself: One end of the junction varies from germline; a read error may be responsible.

The authors ran a second PCR of about 6 to 11 cycles using a sample-barcoded 5' primer and a J-beta primer mix. No fewer than 3 million CDR3-containing paired-end reads came from each sample. TCRdb re-analysed the 5' RACE reads in MiXCR, keeping a single row per CDR3 protein. The sample includes about 640,000 distinct CDR3 sequences, roughly three fifths seen only once; the top ten take 30% to 40%. Sequences were obtained from blood. The chain couples TRBV25-1 to TRBJ2-5; TRBD2 is a possible D gene (5 bases). This sequence was found in a man between 60 and 75 years old in good health. Written as DNA, the CDR3 is TGTGCCAGCATTGAACCTCGGGGAGAGACCCAGTACTTC. Translation gives CASIEPRGETQYF.